The 17 T cell receptor beta chains reported below all come from one sample, sequenced in a study of T cell responses to AZD1222 COVID-19 vaccine (dated by TCRdb to 2020 to 2022). What this sample's time point label stands for: baseline before first vaccination. Library preparation employed the immunoSEQ multiplex PCR assay. This is the immuneACCESS table as TCRdb keeps it, with only in-frame sequences that have V and J called. A part of the clones is gone; compared with another copy, unresolved V genes explain less than half, and the rest is unexplained. In all, the sample holds 150,000 to 200,000 clones, and around 93% of those were seen once. The top ten clonotypes cover 7.5% to 9.5% of the sample. The sequences come from peripheral blood, collected on day 0 of AZD1222 vaccination. The origin of the receptors is an adult in good health.

CDR3 nucleotide sequence: TGTGCCAGCAGCTTTGCGGGTATCGAGACCCAGTACTTC. Amino acid sequence: CASSFAGIETQYF. This sequence joins TRBV11-3 and TRBJ2-5, with D possibly matching TRBD2 (5 bases). V was clipped by 3 bases and J by 5 bases, with 10 bases between them. The CDR3 extends over 13 amino acids. The germline V gene encodes CDR1 SGHNT and CDR2 YENEEA.

As DNA, the CDR3 is TGTGCCAGCAGCCAACCGGGGGGCCACGAGCAGTACTTC. Translating it yields CASSQPGGHEQYF. The chain uses TRBV3-1 (or the pseudogene TRBV3-2) and TRBJ2-7; TRBD2 might be the D (7 bases). The CDR3 runs 13 residues. The V gene lost 2 bases and the J gene lost 5 bases, with 10 bases spanning the gap. Germline CDR1 LGHDT, CDR2 YNNKEL (reference sequence).

The chain couples TRBV27 to TRBJ2-3; D is perhaps TRBD2 (7 bases). The V and J ends lost 3 bases and 6 bases respectively, with 13 bases between them. The CDR3 consists of 14 residues. Germline CDR1 reads MNHEY; CDR2 reads SMNVEV (reference sequence). The chain's CDR3 is CASSFGGGRDTQYF. DNA for the CDR3: TGTGCCAGCAGTTTTGGGGGGGGCAGGGATACGCAGTATTTT.

The chain joins TRBV6-5 to TRBJ1-5; D not resolved. CDR1 and CDR2 (germline): MNHEY, SVGAGI. The CDR3 extends over 15 amino acids. Trimming took off 6 bases at V and 3 bases at J, with 15 bases between the two ends. The CDR3 spells CASSELGSVNQPQHF. CDR3 bases: TGTGCCAGCAGCGAGCTAGGGTCAGTCAATCAGCCCCAGCATTTT.

As DNA, the CDR3 is TGTGCCAGCAGACGGAGCGGGAGGGCCACCGGGGAGCTGTTTTTT. Translated, it gives CASRRSGRATGELFF. This chain joins TRBV6-5 and TRBJ2-2, with TRBD2 matching over 10 bases. V lost 6 bases to trimming and J lost 4 bases; unmatched junction nucleotides: 5. This CDR3 has 15 residues. Germline V gives CDR1 MNHEY, CDR2 SVGAGI.

This clone turned up a few times. This rearrangement joins TRBV9 to TRBJ2-1; D is possibly TRBD1 (7 bases). V dropped 4 bases and J dropped 5 bases, with 19 bases sitting between them. CDR1 is SGDLS, CDR2 YYNGEE, per germline. CDR3 length: 16 amino acids. The CDR3 loop reads CASSQAGGLRDNEQFF. CDR3 in DNA: TGTGCCAGCAGCCAGGCAGGGGGGCTGAGGGACAATGAGCAGTTCTTC.

The rearrangement uses TRBV27 and TRBJ2-5; TRBD1 is a possible D gene (6 bases). V was trimmed by 2 bases and J by 5 bases, leaving 15 bases between them. The CDR3 extends over 15 amino acids. The germline V gene encodes CDR1 MNHEY and CDR2 SMNVEV (reference sequence). The CDR3 region has the DNA TGTGCCAGCAGTTTAAAATACAGGGTTGGGGAGACCCAGTACTTC. Its translation: CASSLKYRVGETQYF.

CDR3 amino acids: CASSPTSRGDSPLHF. As DNA, the CDR3 is TGTGCCAGCTCACCGACCTCCCGGGGGGATTCACCCCTCCACTTT. The gene calls are TRBV18 and TRBJ1-6, with D tentatively TRBD1 (5 bases). Trimming removed 3 bases at V and 8 bases at J, with 14 bases between. Germline loops: CDR1 KGHSH, CDR2 LQKENI. This CDR3 contains 15 residues.

The chain links TRBV9 to TRBJ2-4; D possibly corresponds to TRBD2 (5 bases). Trimming cost V 3 bases and J 2 bases, with 12 bases left between them. The CDR3 has 15 residues. CDR1 and CDR2 from the germline V gene are SGDLS and YYNGEE. The CDR3 region is CASSDSGDPKNIQYF. The CDR3 DNA follows: TGTGCCAGCAGCGACAGCGGAGACCCCAAAAACATTCAGTACTTC.

J is TRBJ1-1 and V is TRBV9; D is unresolved. Germline CDR1 and CDR2: SGDLS and YYNGEE. Trimming removed 0 bases from V and 7 bases from J, with 16 bases in between. The CDR3 loop spans 15 amino acids. The CDR3 nucleotides are TGTGCCAGCAGCGTAGAACCGGGCAGGACCCTTGAAGCTTTCTTT. It codes for CASSVEPGRTLEAFF.

This clone was counted between two and nine times. The V gene is TRBV7-9, the J gene TRBJ1-1; TRBD1 agrees at 7 bases. Germline assignment: CDR1 SEHNR and CDR2 FQNEAQ (reference sequence). Trimming took 7 bases from V and 5 from J; bases not matched to a gene: 7. CDR3 length: 13 amino acids. CDR3 nucleotide sequence: TGTGCCAGCACCGGAGGGGGCGGGACTGAAGCTTTCTTT. It yields the protein CASTGGGGTEAFF.

The chain has TRBV18 and TRBJ2-5; 7 bases fit TRBD2. The trim removed 6 bases at V and 4 bases at J, leaving 8 bases unmatched. Germline V lookup: CDR1 KGHSH, CDR2 LQKENI. The CDR3 consists of 14 residues. The CDR3 spells CASSPGPGGETQYF. CDR3 coding DNA: TGTGCCAGCTCCCCCGGTCCGGGAGGAGAGACCCAGTACTTC.

The chain has TRBV9 and TRBJ1-1; D gene ambiguous. V dropped 0 bases and J dropped 1 base, with 10 bases sitting between them. Per the germline V gene, CDR1 is SGDLS and CDR2 is YYNGEE. This CDR3 has 15 residues. CDR3: CASSVEWQANTEAFF. DNA for the CDR3: TGTGCCAGCAGCGTAGAATGGCAGGCGAACACTGAAGCTTTCTTT. Full variable domain (outside the CDR3, taken from reference TRBV9 and TRBJ1-1): DSGVTQTPKHLITATGQRVTLRCSPRSGDLSVYWYQQSLDQGLQFLIQYYNGEERAKGNILERFSAQQFPDLHSELNLSSLELGDSALYFCASSVEWQANTEAFFGQGTRLTVV.

The gene calls are TRBV6-2 or TRBV6-3 and TRBJ1-1; 10 bases are a match to TRBD1. V lost 0 bases and J lost 6; bases outside the gene matches: 4. CDR3 size: 15 residues. Germline V CDR1 and CDR2: MNHEY, SVGEGT. The CDR3 DNA reads TGTGCCAGCAGTTACTCGGGACAGGGGTTAGCTGAAGCTTTCTTT. Translating gives CASSYSGQGLAEAFF.

The chain carries TRBV4-1 and TRBJ2-3, with 7 bases aligning to TRBD2. Per germline, CDR1 MGHRA and CDR2 YSYEKL. The CDR3 spans 16 residues. Losses at the gene ends were 1 base for V and 4 bases for J; bases not matched to a gene: 8. The CDR3 region has the DNA TGCGCCAGCAGCCAAGTCGGGCGGGAGAGGCCAGATACGCAGTATTTT. Its translation: CASSQVGRERPDTQYF.

The J gene is TRBJ1-4, the V gene TRBV9, with TRBD1 as a possible D gene (5 bases). V lost 0 bases and J lost 7, with 13 bases in between. The CDR3 contains 15 residues. Germline V gives CDR1 SGDLS, CDR2 YYNGEE. This CDR3 is CASSVEPHGGEKLFF. CDR3 coding DNA: TGTGCCAGCAGCGTAGAGCCCCACGGGGGTGAAAAACTGTTTTTT.

The chain has TRBV2 and TRBJ2-7; 7 bases are a match to TRBD1. With V trimmed by 6 bases and J by 2 bases, 13 bases remained unmatched. The CDR3 is 16 residues long. The germline gives CDR1 SNHLY, CDR2 FYNNEI. Here the CDR3 DNA reads TGTGCCAGCAGACCCGTGACAGGGAAAATCCCCTACGAGCAGTACTTC. Encoded protein: CASRPVTGKIPYEQYF. Full variable domain (missing parts from reference TRBV2 and TRBJ2-7): EPEVTQTPSHQVTQMGQEVILRCVPISNHLYFYWYRQILGQKVEFLVSFYNNEISEKSEIFDDQFSVERPDGSNFTLKIRSTKLEDSAMYFCASRPVTGKIPYEQYFGPGTRLTVT.